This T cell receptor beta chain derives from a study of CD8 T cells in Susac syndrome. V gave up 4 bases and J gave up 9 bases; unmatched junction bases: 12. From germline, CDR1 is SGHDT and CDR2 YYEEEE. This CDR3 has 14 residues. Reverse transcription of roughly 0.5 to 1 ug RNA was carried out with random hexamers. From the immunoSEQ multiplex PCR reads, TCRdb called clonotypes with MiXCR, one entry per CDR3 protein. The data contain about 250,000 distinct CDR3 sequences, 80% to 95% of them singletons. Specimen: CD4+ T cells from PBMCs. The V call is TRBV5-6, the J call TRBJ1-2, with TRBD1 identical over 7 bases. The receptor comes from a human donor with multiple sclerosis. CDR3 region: CASSGRAGGMRYTF. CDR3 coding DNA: TGTGCCAGCAGCGGCCGGGCAGGGGGAATGCGCTACACCTTC.